A selection of T cell receptor beta chains follows, all from one sample in a study of blood T cell repertoires in COVID-19. Only in-frame clones appear in the TCRdb table, and some are missing; sequencing was by immunoSEQ multiplex PCR. This sample has approximately 32,000 clones; 70% to 90% occur once, and the top ten carry around a quarter. Sample: peripheral blood. Receptor source: a human donor in a cohort sampled during active COVID-19. CDR3s include the opening cysteine and the closing phenylalanine or tryptophan. Expanded clones get a size class; other rows say once, few or many, or leave the size out.

len	abundance	v_gene	j_gene	CDR3aa
16	few	TRBV7-8	TRBJ1-1	CASSSNAGTGRIEAFF
13	NA	TRBV6-1	TRBJ2-2	CASSESRTGELFF
13	NA	TRBV12-3/TRBV12-4	TRBJ1-5	CASSANSNQPQHF
14	NA	TRBV25-1	TRBJ1-1	CASSETASGTEAFF
17	NA	TRBV7-9	TRBJ2-3	CASSLRGRSGLTDTQYF
13	NA	TRBV7-6	TRBJ1-1	CASSLEAGRVAFF
16	NA	TRBV11-2	TRBJ2-3	CASSLGAGGGTDTQYF
19	once	TRBV19	TRBJ2-3	CASSTAIGTPGFSTDTQYF
14	few	TRBV7-8	TRBJ1-1	CASSDRLGVRRAFF
13	NA	TRBV7-2	TRBJ1-5	CASRSGGNQPQHF
12	NA	TRBV29-1	TRBJ1-5	CSVGQSDQPQHF
14	NA	TRBV3-1/TRBV3-2	TRBJ1-2	CASYRSGSNYGYTF
17	few	TRBV21-1	TRBJ1-1	CASWGRTGDPLNTEAFF
15	NA	TRBV4-1	TRBJ1-2	CASSRGDRGLYGYTF
14	NA	TRBV7-9	TRBJ1-2	CASSSRTGGYGYTF
15	NA	TRBV5-6	TRBJ2-7	CASSLVLRGPGEQYF
17	NA	TRBV9	TRBJ2-1	CASSVTSGGLKSPEQFF
16	NA	TRBV6-5	TRBJ1-1	CASSSGTARGNTEAFF
13	once	TRBV4-1	TRBJ1-2	CASSQEAGAGYTF
15	NA	TRBV19	TRBJ2-3	CASSIWDRGTDTQYF
20	NA	TRBV24-1	TRBJ1-5	CATSVSGGAGMGRSNQPQHF
13	NA	TRBV30	TRBJ2-7	CAWSVRLAYEQYF
13	NA	TRBV6-5	TRBJ2-1	CASQTGIYNEQFF
18	NA	TRBV5-4	TRBJ2-3	CASSPTSGGAPEQGGQYF
15	NA	TRBV5-1	TRBJ2-3	CASSLGPGATDTQYF
15	NA	TRBV7-9	TRBJ1-1	CASRHNQGQLTEAFF
13	NA	TRBV7-2	TRBJ1-2	CASSFPPVYGYTF
17	once	TRBV5-1	TRBJ2-2	CASSSLMDRPNTGELFF
14	NA	TRBV18	TRBJ2-5	CASSPRRSQETQYF
14	NA	TRBV5-1	TRBJ2-5	CASSLGTAQETQYF
16	NA	TRBV19	TRBJ1-2	CASSPRDRGPIRGYTF
13	NA	TRBV6-4	TRBJ1-2	CASSVRGDYGYTF
15	NA	TRBV19	TRBJ1-2	CASRTAGTGYYGYTF
12	hyperexpanded	TRBV2	TRBJ2-3	CASRLSFGTQYF
13	NA	TRBV18	TRBJ1-5	CASSPPRGQPQHF
17	NA	TRBV7-7	TRBJ2-6	CASSSVAGTTGANVLTF
16	NA	TRBV3-1/TRBV3-2	TRBJ2-5	CASSPETAFRGKTQYF
15	NA	TRBV6-5	TRBJ2-1	CASSYMAPTSNEQFF
17	NA	TRBV9	TRBJ1-4	CASSPRGSVLRNEKLFF
16	NA	TRBV7-8	TRBJ2-3	CASSPGTSGGIDTQYF
16	NA	TRBV3-1/TRBV3-2	TRBJ2-3	CASSHNRQILTDTQYF
13	NA	TRBV29-1	TRBJ2-2	CSVEVRVTGELFF
14	NA	TRBV30	TRBJ1-2	CAWKSGQGVIGYTF
14	NA	TRBV5-1	TRBJ1-1	CASSWDRTYTEAFF
14	NA	TRBV5-4	TRBJ1-2	CASSLSGWDYGYTF
13	NA	TRBV12-3/TRBV12-4	TRBJ2-3	CASMRVAVDTQYF
17	NA	TRBV4-2	TRBJ2-5	CASSQRGLAGTQETQYF
16	NA	TRBV28	TRBJ2-7	CASSFHLAGLSYEQYF
11	NA	TRBV30	TRBJ1-2	CAWDRGLRYTF
15	NA	TRBV27	TRBJ1-2	CASRLRTDFNYGYTF
15	NA	TRBV5-1	TRBJ2-5	CASSSDRGIEETQYF
13	once	TRBV11-2	TRBJ2-1	CASSLDREGEQFF
12	few	TRBV7-9	TRBJ1-6	CASSLAQSPLHF
16	once	TRBV5-4	TRBJ2-2	CASSLPGRRGTGELFF
14	NA	TRBV7-3	TRBJ2-3	CASSLVGGLDTQYF
13	NA	TRBV19	TRBJ1-2	CATLGQGYNGYTF
13	NA	TRBV12-3/TRBV12-4	TRBJ2-7	CASSLQQSYEQYF